This T cell receptor (beta chain) was retrieved from a study of response to subunit inactivated influenza vaccine. This clonotype showed up just a few times. TCRdb independently ran MiXCR on the RT-PCR reads; one entry per CDR3 protein. The sample yields just under 550,000 distinct CDR3 sequences, under 25% seen once. Trimming took 6 bases from V and 8 from J; bases not matched to a gene: 12. The V gene's germline CDR1 is SQVTM and CDR2 ANQGSEA. CDR3 length: 13 amino acids. This sample also belongs to another study, concerning T cells expressing NK-cell markers. That report notes: Beta-chain TCR cDNA was generated via 5'RACE template switching with UMIs. From sorted CD3+CD56+NKG2C+, CD3+CD56+NKG2C- and CD3+CD56-NKG2C+ T cells came the TCR beta repertoires.

The receptor's source is a man aged 50-60 years who received an inactivated influenza vaccine. Specimen: CD4+ T cells sorted from PBMCs, collected 11 to 12 days after vaccination. The chain couples TRBV29-1 to TRBJ1-2; TRBD1 matches at 7 bases. In DNA form, the CDR3 reads TGCAGCGTGGAGACAGGGAATATAGCGGGCTACACCTTC. Translation gives CSVETGNIAGYTF.